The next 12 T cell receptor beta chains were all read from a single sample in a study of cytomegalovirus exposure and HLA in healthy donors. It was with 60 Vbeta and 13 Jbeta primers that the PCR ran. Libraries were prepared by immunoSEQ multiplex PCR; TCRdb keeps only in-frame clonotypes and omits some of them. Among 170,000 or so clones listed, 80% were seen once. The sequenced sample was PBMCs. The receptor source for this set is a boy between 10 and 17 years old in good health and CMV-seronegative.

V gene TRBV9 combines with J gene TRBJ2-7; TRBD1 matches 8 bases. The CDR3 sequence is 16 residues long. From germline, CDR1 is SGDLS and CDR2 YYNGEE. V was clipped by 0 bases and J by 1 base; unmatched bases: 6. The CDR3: CASSVGSGQASYEQYF. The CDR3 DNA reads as TGTGCCAGCAGCGTAGGTTCGGGACAGGCATCCTACGAGCAGTACTTC.

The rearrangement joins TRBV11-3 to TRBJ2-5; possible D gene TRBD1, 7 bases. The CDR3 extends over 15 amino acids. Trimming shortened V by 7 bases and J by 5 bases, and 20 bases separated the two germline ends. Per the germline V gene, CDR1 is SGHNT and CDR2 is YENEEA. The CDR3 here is CASTWGAQGRETQYF. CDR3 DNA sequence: TGTGCCAGCACCTGGGGAGCACAGGGGAGGGAGACCCAGTACTTC.

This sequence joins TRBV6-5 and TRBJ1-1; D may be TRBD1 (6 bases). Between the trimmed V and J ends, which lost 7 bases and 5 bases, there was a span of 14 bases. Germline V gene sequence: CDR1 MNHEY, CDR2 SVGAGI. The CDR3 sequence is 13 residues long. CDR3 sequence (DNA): TGTGCCAGCACCTCAGGGGAGGGGACTGAAGCTTTCTTT. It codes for CASTSGEGTEAFF.

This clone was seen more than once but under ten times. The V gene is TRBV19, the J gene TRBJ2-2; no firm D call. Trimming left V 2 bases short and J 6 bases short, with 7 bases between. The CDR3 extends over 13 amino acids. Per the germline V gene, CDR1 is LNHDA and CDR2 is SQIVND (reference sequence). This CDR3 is CASSIPRSGELFF. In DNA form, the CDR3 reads TGTGCCAGTAGTATACCCCGTTCCGGGGAGCTGTTTTTT.

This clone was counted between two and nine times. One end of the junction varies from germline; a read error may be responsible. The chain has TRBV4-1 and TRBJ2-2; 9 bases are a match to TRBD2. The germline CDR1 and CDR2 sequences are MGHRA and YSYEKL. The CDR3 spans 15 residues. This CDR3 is CASSQLAGDTGELFF. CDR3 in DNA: TGTGCCAGCAGCCAATTAGCGGGAGACACCGGGGAGCTGTTTTTT.

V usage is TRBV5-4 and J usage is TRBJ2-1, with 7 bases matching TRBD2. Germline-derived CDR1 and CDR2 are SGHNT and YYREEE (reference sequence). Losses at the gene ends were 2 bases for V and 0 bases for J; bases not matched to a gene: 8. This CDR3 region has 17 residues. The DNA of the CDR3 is TGTGCCAGCAGCTTAGGGTACGGGGGGAGCTCCTACAATGAGCAGTTCTTC. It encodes CASSLGYGGSSYNEQFF.

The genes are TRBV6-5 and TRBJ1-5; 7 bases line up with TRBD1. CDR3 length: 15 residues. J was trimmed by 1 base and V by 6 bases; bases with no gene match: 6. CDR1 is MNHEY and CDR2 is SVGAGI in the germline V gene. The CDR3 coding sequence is TGTGCCAGCAGACCAATACAGGGGAGCAATCAGCCCCAGCATTTT. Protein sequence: CASRPIQGSNQPQHF.

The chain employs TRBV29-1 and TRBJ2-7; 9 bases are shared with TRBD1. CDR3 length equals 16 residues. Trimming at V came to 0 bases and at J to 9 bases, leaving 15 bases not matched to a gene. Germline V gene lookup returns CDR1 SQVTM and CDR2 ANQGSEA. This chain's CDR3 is CSVEDLSGTGYWVQYF. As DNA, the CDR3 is TGCAGCGTTGAAGACCTATCCGGGACAGGGTATTGGGTGCAGTACTTC.

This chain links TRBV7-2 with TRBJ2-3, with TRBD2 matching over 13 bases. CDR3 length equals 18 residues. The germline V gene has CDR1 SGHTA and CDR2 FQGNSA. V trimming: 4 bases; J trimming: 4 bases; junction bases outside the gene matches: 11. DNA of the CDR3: TGTGCCAGCAGCTCCCGACTTACTAGCGGGAGGGGTTCAGATACGCAGTATTTT. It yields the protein CASSSRLTSGRGSDTQYF.

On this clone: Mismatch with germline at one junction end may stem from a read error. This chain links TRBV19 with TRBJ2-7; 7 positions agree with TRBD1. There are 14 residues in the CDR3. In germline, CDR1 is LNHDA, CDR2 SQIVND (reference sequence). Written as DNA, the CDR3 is TGTGCCAGTAGTATAGGCCTTCGACAGGGCCTCTTCTTCTTC. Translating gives CASSIGLRQGLFFF.

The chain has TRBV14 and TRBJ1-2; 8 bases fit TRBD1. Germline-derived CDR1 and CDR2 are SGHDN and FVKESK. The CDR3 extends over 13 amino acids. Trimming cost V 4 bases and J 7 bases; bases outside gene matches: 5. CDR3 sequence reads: CASSPTGASGYTF. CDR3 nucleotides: TGTGCCAGCAGCCCGACAGGGGCGAGTGGCTACACCTTC.

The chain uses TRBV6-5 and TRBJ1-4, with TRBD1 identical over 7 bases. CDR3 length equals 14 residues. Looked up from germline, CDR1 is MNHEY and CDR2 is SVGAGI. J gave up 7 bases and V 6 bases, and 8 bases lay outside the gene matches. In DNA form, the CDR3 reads TGTGCCAGCAGCCCGACAGGGAGAGGTGAAAAACTGTTTTTT. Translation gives CASSPTGRGEKLFF.